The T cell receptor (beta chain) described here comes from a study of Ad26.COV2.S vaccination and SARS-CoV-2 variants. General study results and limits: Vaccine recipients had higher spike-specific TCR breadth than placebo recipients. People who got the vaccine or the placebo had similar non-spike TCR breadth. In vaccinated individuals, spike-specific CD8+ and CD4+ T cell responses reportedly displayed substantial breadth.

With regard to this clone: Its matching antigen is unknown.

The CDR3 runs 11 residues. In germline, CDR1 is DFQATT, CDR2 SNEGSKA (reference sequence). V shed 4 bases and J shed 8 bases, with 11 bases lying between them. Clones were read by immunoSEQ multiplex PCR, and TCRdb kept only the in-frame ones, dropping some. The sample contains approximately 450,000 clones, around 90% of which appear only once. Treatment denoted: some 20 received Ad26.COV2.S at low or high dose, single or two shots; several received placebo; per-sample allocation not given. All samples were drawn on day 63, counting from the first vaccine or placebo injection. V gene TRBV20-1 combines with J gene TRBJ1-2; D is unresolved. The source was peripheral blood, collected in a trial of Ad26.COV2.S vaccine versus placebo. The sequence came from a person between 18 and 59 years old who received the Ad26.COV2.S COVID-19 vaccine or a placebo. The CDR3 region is CSANLARGYTF. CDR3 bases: TGCAGTGCTAACCTCGCGCGAGGCTACACCTTC.